What follows is one T cell receptor beta chain and its context. The CDR3 runs 14 residues. The germline gives CDR1 MDHEN, CDR2 SYDVKM. With 3 bases clipped from V and 3 bases from J, the junction kept 5 bases outside the gene matches. Across 24 US areas, participants ranged in age from 18 to 89 years. Assay: immunoSEQ multiplex PCR; the TCRdb copy retains only in-frame clones and omits some. The top ten clones hold around 1.7% of a sample with a few hundred thousand clones, nearly 90% of them seen once. These data come from a study of blood T cell repertoires in COVID-19. Study at large: Samples of COVID-19 (acute and convalescent) were obtained from the United States, Italy and Spain.

The specimen was PBMCs or T cells enriched from blood (not recorded which). This TCR derives from a woman aged 18-29 years with acute COVID-19. The chain combines TRBV28 with TRBJ2-7; 7 bases fit TRBD1. The CDR3 reads CASSLQGQIYEQYF. CDR3 coding DNA: TGTGCCAGCAGTTTGCAGGGACAGATCTACGAGCAGTACTTC.